What follows are 10 T cell receptor beta chains derived from one specimen sequenced in a study of blood T cell repertoires in COVID-19. Using immunoSEQ multiplex PCR, the repertoire was profiled, and TCRdb retains in-frame clones only, with some absent. The data hold about 50,000 clones, with 90% to 95% observed a single time. The source material was peripheral blood. These receptors came from an elderly woman with acute or convalescent COVID-19.

The rearrangement uses TRBV5-6 and TRBJ1-1; TRBD1 is a possible D gene (5 bases). Germline V CDR1 and CDR2: SGHDT, YYEEEE. The CDR3 extends over 15 amino acids. Trimming shortened V by 0 bases and J by 1 base, and 10 bases separated the two germline ends. For the CDR3, the DNA is TGTGCCAGCAGCTTGGTTGGGGGGGAGAACACTGAAGCTTTCTTT. Encoded protein: CASSLVGGENTEAFF.

This clone was found once. This chain links TRBV29-1 with TRBJ1-1; tentative D call: TRBD1 (6 bases). The V gene's germline CDR1 is SQVTM and CDR2 ANQGSEA. V lost 4 bases and J 1 base, leaving 16 bases between the germline ends. The CDR3 consists of 15 residues. CDR3 bases: TGCAGCGTTGTCCCTTTGGGGGCTAGGAACACTGAAGCTTTCTTT. Amino acids: CSVVPLGARNTEAFF.

The rearrangement links TRBV19 to TRBJ1-3, with D perhaps TRBD1 (5 bases). Trimming removed 5 bases at V and 0 bases at J, with 8 bases between. Germline V lookup: CDR1 LNHDA, CDR2 SQIVND (reference sequence). CDR3 length: 14 residues. CDR3 residues: CASSDDSSGNTIYF. The CDR3 nucleotides read TGTGCCAGTAGTGATGACAGCTCTGGAAACACCATATATTTT.

The rearrangement uses TRBV29-1 and TRBJ1-2; D not resolved. V was cut by 5 bases and J by 0 bases, with 4 bases left in between. The CDR3 runs 11 residues. CDR1 SQVTM and CDR2 ANQGSEA come from the germline V gene. The CDR3 here is CSVSANYGYTF. CDR3 DNA sequence: TGCAGCGTTTCCGCTAACTATGGCTACACCTTC.

The V and J genes are TRBV4-3 and TRBJ2-3; D might be TRBD1 (5 bases). Germline CDR1 LGHNA, CDR2 YSLEER. Trimming took 0 bases from V and 6 from J, leaving 13 bases between them. The CDR3 has 15 residues. The CDR3 DNA is TGCGCCAGCAGCCAAGATCGGACAACTTCCGATACGCAGTATTTT. This encodes CASSQDRTTSDTQYF.

The chain is built from TRBV4-3 and TRBJ2-2, with D uncertain. Trimming removed 0 bases at V and 6 bases at J, with 17 bases between. CDR3 length equals 17 residues. In germline, CDR1 is LGHNA, CDR2 YSLEER. CDR3 in DNA: TGCGCCAGCAGCCAAGATGGCGACATTTCCCCAGCCGGGGAGCTGTTTTTT. Its translation: CASSQDGDISPAGELFF.

This chain links TRBV24-1 with TRBJ2-3; 8 nucleotides align to TRBD1. With V trimmed by 3 bases and J by 1 base, 5 bases remained unmatched. CDR3 size: 16 residues. CDR1 and CDR2 (germline): KGHDR, SFDVKD. CDR3 protein: CATSDRTGPGTDTQYF. As DNA, the CDR3 is TGTGCCACCAGTGATAGGACAGGGCCGGGCACAGATACGCAGTATTTT.

This clone was found a few times. The junction does not match germline at one end; this may be a read error. The gene calls are TRBV30 and TRBJ1-2, with D possibly matching TRBD1 (5 bases). Germline CDR1 reads GTSNPN; CDR2 reads SVGIG (reference sequence). The CDR3 extends over 12 amino acids. The CDR3 loop reads CAWSFPGGDRDF. Written as DNA, the CDR3 is TGTGCCTGGAGTTTCCCCGGGGGGGACCGAGACTTC. The full variable domain, rest sourced from reference TRBV30 and TRBJ1-2, is SQTIHQWPATLVQPVGSPLSLECTVEGTSNPNLYWYRQAAGRGLQLLFYSVGIGQISSEVPQNLSASRPQDRQFILSSKKLLLSDSGFYLCAWSFPGGDRDFGSGTRLTVV.

The rearrangement uses TRBV12-3 or TRBV12-4 and TRBJ1-1, with D unclear. V dropped 5 bases and J dropped 3 bases, with 10 bases sitting between them. The CDR3 length is 13 residues. CDR3 in amino acids: CASSGTMDTEAFF. The CDR3 nucleotides read TGTGCCAGCAGTGGTACTATGGACACTGAAGCTTTCTTT.

The genes are TRBV25-1 and TRBJ2-3, with unresolved D. The V gene lost 6 bases and the J gene lost 0 bases, with 7 bases spanning the gap. Germline V gene lookup returns CDR1 MGHDK and CDR2 SYGVNS. The CDR3 is 13 residues long. The CDR3 DNA is TGTGCCAGCAGGGCCCGAAGCACAGATACGCAGTATTTT. Protein: CASRARSTDTQYF.